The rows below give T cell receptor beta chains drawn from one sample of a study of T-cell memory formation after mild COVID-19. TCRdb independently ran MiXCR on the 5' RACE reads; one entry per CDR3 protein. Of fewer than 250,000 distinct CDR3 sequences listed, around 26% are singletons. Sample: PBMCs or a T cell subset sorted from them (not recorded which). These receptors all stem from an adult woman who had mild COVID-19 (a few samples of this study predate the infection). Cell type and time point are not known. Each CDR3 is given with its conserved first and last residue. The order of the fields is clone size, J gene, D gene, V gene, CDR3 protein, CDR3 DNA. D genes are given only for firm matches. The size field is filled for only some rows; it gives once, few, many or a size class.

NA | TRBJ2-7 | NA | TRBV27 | CASSLSDRDLYEQYF | TGTGCCAGCAGTTTATCGGACAGAGACCTCTACGAGCAGTACTTC
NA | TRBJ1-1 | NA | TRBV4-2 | CASSQHRTGNTEAFF | TGTGCCAGCAGCCAACATCGGACGGGAAACACTGAAGCTTTCTTT
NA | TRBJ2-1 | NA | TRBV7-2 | CASSLGTNVFSEQFF | TGTGCCAGCAGCCTCGGGACAAATGTGTTCAGTGAGCAGTTCTTC
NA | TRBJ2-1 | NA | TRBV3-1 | CASSRTINEQFF | TGTGCCAGCAGCCGAACCATCAATGAGCAGTTCTTC
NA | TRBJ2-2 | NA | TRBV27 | CASSRTPRPRQNTGELFF | TGTGCCAGCAGTAGAACACCGCGGCCCCGCCAGAACACCGGGGAGCTGTTTTTT
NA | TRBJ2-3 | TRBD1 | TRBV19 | CASSHSSRGVRGRSTDTQYF | TGTGCCAGCAGTCACTCTTCTAGGGGAGTGAGGGGGCGTAGCACAGATACGCAGTATTTT
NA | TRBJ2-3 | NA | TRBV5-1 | CASSTDYPYDTQYF | TGCGCCAGCAGCACCGACTACCCCTATGATACGCAGTATTTT
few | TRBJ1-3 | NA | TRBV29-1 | CSVVTGNTIYF | TGCAGCGTTGTTACTGGAAACACCATATATTTT
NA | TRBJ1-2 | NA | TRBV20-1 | CSARGLTSSQGYTF | TGCAGTGCTAGAGGCCTTACTTCCAGCCAGGGCTACACCTTC
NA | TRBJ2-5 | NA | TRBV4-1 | CASSQASWETQYF | TGCGCCAGCAGCCAAGCTAGTTGGGAGACCCAGTACTTC
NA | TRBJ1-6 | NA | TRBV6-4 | CASSDSGNSPLHF | TGTGCCAGCAGTGACTCCGGGAATTCACCCCTCCACTTT
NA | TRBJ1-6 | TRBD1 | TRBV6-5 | CASSTTGTAGNSPLHF | TGTGCCAGCAGTACAACCGGGACAGCGGGCAATTCACCCCTCCACTTT
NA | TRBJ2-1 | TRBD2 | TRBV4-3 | CASSSGLAGVYEQFF | TGCGCCAGCAGCAGTGGGCTAGCGGGGGTTTATGAGCAGTTCTTC
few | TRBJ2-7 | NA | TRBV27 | CASRSGVFLGEQYF | TGTGCCAGCAGATCAGGGGTTTTCCTTGGCGAGCAGTACTTC
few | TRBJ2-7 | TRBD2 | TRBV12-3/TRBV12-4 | CASSLASGSHEQYF | TGTGCCAGCAGTTTAGCTAGCGGGAGCCACGAGCAGTACTTC
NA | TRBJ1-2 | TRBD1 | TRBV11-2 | CASSIQGAGGYTF | TGTGCCAGCAGCATACAGGGGGCTGGTGGCTACACCTTC
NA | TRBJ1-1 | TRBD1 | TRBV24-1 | CATSDTGTGNTEAFF | TGTGCCACCAGTGATACCGGGACAGGGAACACTGAAGCTTTCTTT
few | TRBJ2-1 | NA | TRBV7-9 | CASSPGVGYNEQFF | TGTGCCAGCAGCCCCGGAGTCGGCTACAATGAGCAGTTCTTC
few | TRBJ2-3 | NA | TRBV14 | CASSQESPTDTQYF | TGTGCCAGCAGCCAAGAGTCCCCGACAGATACGCAGTATTTT
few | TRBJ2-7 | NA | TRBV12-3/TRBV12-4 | CASSFHGLRSYEQYF | TGTGCCAGCAGTTTTCACGGTCTCCGCTCCTACGAGCAGTACTTC
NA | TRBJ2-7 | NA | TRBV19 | CASSIQHSYEQYF | TGTGCCAGTAGTATACAGCACTCCTACGAGCAGTACTTC
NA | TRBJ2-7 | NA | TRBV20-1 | CSAIFRGGSSYEQYF | TGCAGTGCTATATTCCGTGGGGGTAGCTCCTACGAGCAGTACTTC
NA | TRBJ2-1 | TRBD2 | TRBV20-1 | CSARPRSGSGTPNEQFF | TGCAGTGCACGGCCGAGGAGCGGTAGCGGGACCCCCAATGAGCAGTTCTTC
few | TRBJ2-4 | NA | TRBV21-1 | CASSKSGVGLAGIRAKNIQYF | TGTGCCAGCAGCAAATCCGGGGTCGGACTAGCGGGAATAAGGGCCAAAAACATTCAGTACTTC
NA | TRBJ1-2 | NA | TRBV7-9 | CASSLQGGSYGYTF | TGTGCCAGCAGCTTACAGGGTGGGAGCTATGGCTACACCTTC
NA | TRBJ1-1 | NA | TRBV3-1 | CASSTQRVGTEAFF | TGTGCCAGCAGCACTCAAAGAGTTGGCACTGAAGCTTTCTTT
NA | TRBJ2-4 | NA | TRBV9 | CASSVEGGHVYGKNIQYF | TGTGCCAGCAGCGTAGAAGGGGGACACGTTTACGGCAAAAACATTCAGTACTTC